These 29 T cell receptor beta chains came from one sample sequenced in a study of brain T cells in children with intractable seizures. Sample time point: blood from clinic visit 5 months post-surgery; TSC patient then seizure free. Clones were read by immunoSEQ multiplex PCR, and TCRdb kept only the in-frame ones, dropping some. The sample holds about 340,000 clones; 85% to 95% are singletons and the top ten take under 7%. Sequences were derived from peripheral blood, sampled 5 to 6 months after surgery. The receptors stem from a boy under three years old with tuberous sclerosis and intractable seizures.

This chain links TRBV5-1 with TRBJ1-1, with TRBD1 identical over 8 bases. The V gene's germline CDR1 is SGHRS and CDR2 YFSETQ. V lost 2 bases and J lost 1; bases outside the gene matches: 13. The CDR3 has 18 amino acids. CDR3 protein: CASSLGPDRGRGNTEAFF. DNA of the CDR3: TGCGCCAGCAGCTTAGGACCAGACAGGGGAAGAGGGAACACTGAAGCTTTCTTT.

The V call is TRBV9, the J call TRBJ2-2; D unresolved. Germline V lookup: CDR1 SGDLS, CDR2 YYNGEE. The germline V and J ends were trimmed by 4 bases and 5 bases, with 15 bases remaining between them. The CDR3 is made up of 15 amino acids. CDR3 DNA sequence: TGTGCCAGCAGCTTCATCCCAGACGGGACCGGGGAGCTGTTTTTT. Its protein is CASSFIPDGTGELFF.

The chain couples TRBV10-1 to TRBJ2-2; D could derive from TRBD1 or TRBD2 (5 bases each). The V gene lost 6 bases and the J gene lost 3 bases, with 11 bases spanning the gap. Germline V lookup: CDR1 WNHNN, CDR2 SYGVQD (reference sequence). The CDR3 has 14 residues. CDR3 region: CASRGDGDTGELFF. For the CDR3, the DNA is TGCGCCAGCAGGGGGGACGGGGACACCGGGGAGCTGTTTTTT.

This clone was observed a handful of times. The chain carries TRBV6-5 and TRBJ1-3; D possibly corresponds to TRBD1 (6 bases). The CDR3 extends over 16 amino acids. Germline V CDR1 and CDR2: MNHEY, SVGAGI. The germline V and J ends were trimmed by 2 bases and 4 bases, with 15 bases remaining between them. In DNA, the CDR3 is TGTGCCAGCAGTTACACGTCAGGGGAGAGCGGAAACACCATATATTTT. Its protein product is CASSYTSGESGNTIYF.

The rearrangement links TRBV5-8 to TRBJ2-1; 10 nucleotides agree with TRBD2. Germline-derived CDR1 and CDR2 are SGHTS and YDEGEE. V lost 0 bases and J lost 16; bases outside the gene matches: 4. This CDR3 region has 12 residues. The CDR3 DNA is TGTGCCAGCAGCTTGGCTAGCGGGAGTGGTTTCTTC. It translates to CASSLASGSGFF.

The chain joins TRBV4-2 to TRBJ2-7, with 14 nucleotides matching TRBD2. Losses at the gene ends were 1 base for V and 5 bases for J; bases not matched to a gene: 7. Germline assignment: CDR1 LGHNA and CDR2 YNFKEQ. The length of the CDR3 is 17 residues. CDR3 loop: CASSQAGLAGAIDEQYF. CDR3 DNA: TGTGCCAGCAGCCAAGCGGGACTAGCGGGAGCTATCGACGAGCAGTACTTC.

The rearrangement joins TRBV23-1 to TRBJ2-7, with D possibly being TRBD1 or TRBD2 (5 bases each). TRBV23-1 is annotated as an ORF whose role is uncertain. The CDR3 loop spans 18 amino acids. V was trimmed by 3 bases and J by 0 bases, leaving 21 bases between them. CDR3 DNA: TGCGCCAGCAGTCACCCGGGGAGACAGCTGGGGGACTCCTACGAGCAGTACTTC. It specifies CASSHPGRQLGDSYEQYF.

Written as DNA, the CDR3 is TGCAGCGTAGTAGCGGGAGGGATTAGATACGAGCAGTACTTC. It specifies CSVVAGGIRYEQYF. J is TRBJ2-7 and V is TRBV29-1; 11 bases align to TRBD2. There are 14 residues in the CDR3. The J segment lost 4 bases and the V segment lost 6 bases, leaving 8 bases of the junction unmatched. CDR1 is SQVTM and CDR2 is ANQGSEA in the germline V gene.

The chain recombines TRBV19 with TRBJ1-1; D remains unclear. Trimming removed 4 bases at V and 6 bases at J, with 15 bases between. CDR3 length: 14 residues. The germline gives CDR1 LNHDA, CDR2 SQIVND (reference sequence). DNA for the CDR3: TGTGCCAGTAGTAGGGCAGACCTACCCCCTGAAGCTTTCTTT. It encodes CASSRADLPPEAFF.

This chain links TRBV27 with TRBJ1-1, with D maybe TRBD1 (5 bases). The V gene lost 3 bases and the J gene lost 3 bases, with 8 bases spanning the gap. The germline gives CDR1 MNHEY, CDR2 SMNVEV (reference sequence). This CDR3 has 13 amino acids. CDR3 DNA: TGTGCCAGCAGTTTGGGCAGGGACACTGAAGCTTTCTTT. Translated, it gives CASSLGRDTEAFF.

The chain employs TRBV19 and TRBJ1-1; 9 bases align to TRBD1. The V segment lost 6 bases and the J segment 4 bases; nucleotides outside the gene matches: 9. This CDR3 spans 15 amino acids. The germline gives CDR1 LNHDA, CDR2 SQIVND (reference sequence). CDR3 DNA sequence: TGTGCCAGTAGCCATGCGGGGGACAGGGCCACTGAAGCTTTCTTT. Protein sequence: CASSHAGDRATEAFF.

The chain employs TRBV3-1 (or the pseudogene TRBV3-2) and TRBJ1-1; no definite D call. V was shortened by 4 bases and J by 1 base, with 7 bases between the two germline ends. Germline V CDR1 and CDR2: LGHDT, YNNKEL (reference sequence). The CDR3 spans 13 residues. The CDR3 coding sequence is TGTGCCAGCAGCCTTAGACAGAACACTGAAGCTTTCTTT. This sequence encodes CASSLRQNTEAFF.

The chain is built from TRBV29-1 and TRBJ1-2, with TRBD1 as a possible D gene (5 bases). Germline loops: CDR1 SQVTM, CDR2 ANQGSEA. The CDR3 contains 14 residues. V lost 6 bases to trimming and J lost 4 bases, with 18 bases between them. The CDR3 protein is CSVPLGAGGYGYTF. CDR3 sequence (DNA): TGCAGCGTCCCCCTTGGGGCGGGGGGCTATGGCTACACCTTC. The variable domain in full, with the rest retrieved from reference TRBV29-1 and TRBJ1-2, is SAVISQKPSRDICQRGTSLTIQCQVDSQVTMMFWYRQQPGQSLTLIATANQGSEATYESGFVIDKFPISRPNLTFSTLTVSNMSPEDSSIYLCSVPLGAGGYGYTFGSGTRLTVV.

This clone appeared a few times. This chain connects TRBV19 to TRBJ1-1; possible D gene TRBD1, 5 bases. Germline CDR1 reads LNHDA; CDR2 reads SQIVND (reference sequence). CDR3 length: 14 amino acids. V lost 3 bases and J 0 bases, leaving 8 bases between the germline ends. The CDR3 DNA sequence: TGTGCCAGTAGTATGACAGCCATGAACACTGAAGCTTTCTTT. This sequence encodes CASSMTAMNTEAFF.

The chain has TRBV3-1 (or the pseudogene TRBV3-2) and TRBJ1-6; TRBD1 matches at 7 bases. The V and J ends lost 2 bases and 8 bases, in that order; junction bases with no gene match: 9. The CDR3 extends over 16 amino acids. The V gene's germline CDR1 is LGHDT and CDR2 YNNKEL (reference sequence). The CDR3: CASSQLRGQRHSPLHF. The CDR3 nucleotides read TGTGCCAGCAGCCAACTAAGGGGACAGCGCCATTCACCCCTCCACTTT.

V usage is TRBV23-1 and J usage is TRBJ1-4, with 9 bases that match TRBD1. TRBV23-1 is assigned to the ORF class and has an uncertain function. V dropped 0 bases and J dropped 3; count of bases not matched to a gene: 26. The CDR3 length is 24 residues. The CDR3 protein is CASSQSETRTTGGEEDFSNEKLFF. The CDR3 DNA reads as TGCGCCAGCAGTCAATCGGAGACCCGAACAACAGGGGGCGAAGAGGACTTTTCTAATGAAAAACTGTTTTTT.

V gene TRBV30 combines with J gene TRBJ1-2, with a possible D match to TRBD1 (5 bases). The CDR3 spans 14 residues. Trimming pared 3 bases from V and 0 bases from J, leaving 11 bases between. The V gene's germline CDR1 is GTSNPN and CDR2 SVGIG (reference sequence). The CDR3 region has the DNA TGTGCCTGGAGCTACAGGACGGCTAACTATGGCTACACCTTC. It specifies CAWSYRTANYGYTF.

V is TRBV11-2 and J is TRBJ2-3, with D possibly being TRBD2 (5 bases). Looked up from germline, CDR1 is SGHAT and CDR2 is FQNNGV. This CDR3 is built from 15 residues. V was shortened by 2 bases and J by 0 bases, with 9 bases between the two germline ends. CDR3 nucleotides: TGTGCCAGCAGCTTAAGCGGTACTAGCACAGATACGCAGTATTTT. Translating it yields CASSLSGTSTDTQYF. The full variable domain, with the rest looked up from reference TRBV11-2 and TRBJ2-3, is EAGVAQSPRYKIIEKRQSVAFWCNPISGHATLYWYQQILGQGPKLLIQFQNNGVVDDSQLPKDRFSAERLKGVDSTLKIQPAKLEDSAVYLCASSLSGTSTDTQYFGPGTRLTVL.

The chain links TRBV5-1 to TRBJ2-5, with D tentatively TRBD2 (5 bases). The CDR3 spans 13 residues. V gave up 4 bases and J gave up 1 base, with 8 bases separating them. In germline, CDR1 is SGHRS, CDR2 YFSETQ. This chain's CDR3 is CASSLLGQETQYF. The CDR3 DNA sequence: TGCGCCAGCAGCCTACTAGGCCAAGAGACCCAGTACTTC.

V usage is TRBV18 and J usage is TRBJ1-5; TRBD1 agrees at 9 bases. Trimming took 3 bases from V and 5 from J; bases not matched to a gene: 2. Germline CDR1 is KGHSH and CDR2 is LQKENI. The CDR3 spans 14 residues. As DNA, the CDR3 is TGTGCCAGCTCACCCGGGACAGGGTATCAGCCCCAGCATTTT. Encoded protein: CASSPGTGYQPQHF.

CDR3 amino acids: CASSLDGTRTDTQYF. The CDR3 bases are TGTGCCAGCAGCTTAGATGGGACCAGAACAGATACGCAGTATTTT. The rearrangement joins TRBV11-3 to TRBJ2-3; D is tentatively TRBD1 or TRBD2 (5 bases each). The CDR3 contains 15 residues. Germline CDR1 and CDR2: SGHNT and YENEEA. V gave up 0 bases and J gave up 3 bases, with 10 bases separating them.

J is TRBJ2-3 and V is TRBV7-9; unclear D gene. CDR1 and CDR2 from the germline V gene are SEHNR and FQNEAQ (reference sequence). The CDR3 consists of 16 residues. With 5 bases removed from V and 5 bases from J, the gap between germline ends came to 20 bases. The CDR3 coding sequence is TGTGCCAGCAGCCCACCTACGGGCTTCCTATTAGATACGCAGTATTTT. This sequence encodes CASSPPTGFLLDTQYF.

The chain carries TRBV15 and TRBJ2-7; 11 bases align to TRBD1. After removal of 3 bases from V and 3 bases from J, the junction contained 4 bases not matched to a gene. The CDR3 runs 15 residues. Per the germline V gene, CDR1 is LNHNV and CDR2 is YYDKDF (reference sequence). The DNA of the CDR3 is TGTGCCACCAGCAGTCACGGGACAGGGGGCTACGAGCAGTACTTC. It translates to CATSSHGTGGYEQYF. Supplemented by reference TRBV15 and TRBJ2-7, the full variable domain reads DAMVIQNPRYQVTQFGKPVTLSCSQTLNHNVMYWYQQKSSQAPKLLFHYYDKDFNNEADTPDNFQSRRPNTSFCFLDIRSPGLGDTAMYLCATSSHGTGGYEQYFGPGTRLTVT.

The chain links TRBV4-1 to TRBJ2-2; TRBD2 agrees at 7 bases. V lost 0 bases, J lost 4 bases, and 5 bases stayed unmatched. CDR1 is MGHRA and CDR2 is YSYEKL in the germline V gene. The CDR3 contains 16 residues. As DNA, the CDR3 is TGCGCCAGCAGCCAAGATAGGAGCGGGGTCACCGGGGAGCTGTTTTTT. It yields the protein CASSQDRSGVTGELFF.

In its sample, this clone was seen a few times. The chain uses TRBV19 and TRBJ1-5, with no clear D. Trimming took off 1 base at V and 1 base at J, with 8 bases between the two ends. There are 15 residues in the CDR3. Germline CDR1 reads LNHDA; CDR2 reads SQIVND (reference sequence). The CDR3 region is CASSIVGSSNQPQHF. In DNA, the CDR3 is TGTGCCAGTAGTATAGTCGGGAGCAGCAATCAGCCCCAGCATTTT.

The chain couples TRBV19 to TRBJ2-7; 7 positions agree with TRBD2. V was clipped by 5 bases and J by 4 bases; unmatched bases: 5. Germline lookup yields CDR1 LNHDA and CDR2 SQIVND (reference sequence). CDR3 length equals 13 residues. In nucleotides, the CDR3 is TGTGCCAGTAGTCTAGCGGAGCAGTACGAGCAGTACTTC. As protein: CASSLAEQYEQYF.

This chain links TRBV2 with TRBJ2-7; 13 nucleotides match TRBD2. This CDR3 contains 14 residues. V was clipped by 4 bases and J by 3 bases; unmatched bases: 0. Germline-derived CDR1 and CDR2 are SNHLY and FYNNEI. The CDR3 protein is CASSGLAGGYEQYF. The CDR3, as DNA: TGTGCCAGCAGTGGACTAGCGGGAGGCTACGAGCAGTACTTC. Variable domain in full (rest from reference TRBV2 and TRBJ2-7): EPEVTQTPSHQVTQMGQEVILRCVPISNHLYFYWYRQILGQKVEFLVSFYNNEISEKSEIFDDQFSVERPDGSNFTLKIRSTKLEDSAMYFCASSGLAGGYEQYFGPGTRLTVT.

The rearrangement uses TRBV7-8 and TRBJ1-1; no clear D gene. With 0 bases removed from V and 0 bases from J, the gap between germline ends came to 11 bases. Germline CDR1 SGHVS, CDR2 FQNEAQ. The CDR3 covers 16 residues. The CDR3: CASSLAGVRMNTEAFF. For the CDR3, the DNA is TGTGCCAGCAGCTTAGCCGGGGTTCGGATGAACACTGAAGCTTTCTTT. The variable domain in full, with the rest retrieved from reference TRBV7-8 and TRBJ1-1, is GAGVSQSPRYKVAKRGQDVALRCDPISGHVSLFWYQQALGQGPEFLTYFQNEAQLDKSGLPSDRFFAERPEGSVSTLKIQRTQQEDSAVYLCASSLAGVRMNTEAFFGQGTRLTVV.

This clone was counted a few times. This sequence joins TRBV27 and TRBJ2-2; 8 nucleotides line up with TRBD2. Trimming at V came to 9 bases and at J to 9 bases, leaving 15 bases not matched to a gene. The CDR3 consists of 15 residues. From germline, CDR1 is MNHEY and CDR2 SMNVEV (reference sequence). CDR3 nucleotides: TGTGCCAGTACAGAGGGGTTCGGGAGGGGAAGGGAGCTGTTTTTT. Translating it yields CASTEGFGRGRELFF.